A single sample is the source of the 26 T cell receptor beta chains below, sequenced in a study of cytotoxic CD8 clonotypes in ibrutinib-treated CLL. Here immunoSEQ multiplex PCR was the method, and the copy in TCRdb shows in-frame clones only, minus some. The table records around 200,000 clones, roughly three quarters of them present only once. This material consisted of PBMCs, taken after 12 months of ibrutinib treatment. The receptors stem from a human donor with chronic lymphocytic leukemia.

The chain recombines TRBV30 with TRBJ1-2; D might be TRBD1 (5 bases). Germline loops: CDR1 GTSNPN, CDR2 SVGIG (reference sequence). V dropped 4 bases and J dropped 7 bases, with 13 bases sitting between them. This CDR3 has 12 amino acids. CDR3 amino acids: CAWMGGSGGYTF. The CDR3 DNA reads TGTGCCTGGATGGGGGGTTCTGGTGGCTACACCTTC.

V usage is TRBV27 and J usage is TRBJ2-1; D gene uncertain. Trimming left V 0 bases short and J 6 bases short, with 6 bases between. The germline gives CDR1 MNHEY, CDR2 SMNVEV (reference sequence). The CDR3 totals 13 residues. The CDR3 coding sequence is TGTGCCAGCAGTTTATCGGACGGCAATGAGCAGTTCTTC. As protein: CASSLSDGNEQFF.

This chain links TRBV19 with TRBJ1-1; tentative D call: TRBD1 (5 bases). CDR1 is LNHDA and CDR2 is SQIVND in the germline V gene (reference sequence). This CDR3 comprises 14 residues. Trimming cost V 7 bases and J 3 bases, with 15 bases left between them. This CDR3 is CASTGEGRDTEAFF. As DNA, the CDR3 is TGTGCCAGTACCGGGGAGGGGAGGGACACTGAAGCTTTCTTT.

V is TRBV7-2 and J is TRBJ1-2, with 8 nucleotides matching TRBD1. The CDR3 is made up of 15 amino acids. Germline values: CDR1 SGHTA, CDR2 FQGNSA. J lost 4 bases, V lost 1 base, and 5 bases had no gene match. In nucleotides, the CDR3 is TGTGCCAGCAGCTTAGGAACAGGGGGTCCCTATGGCTACACCTTC. It yields the protein CASSLGTGGPYGYTF.

This chain uses TRBV5-4 with TRBJ1-2, with D tentatively TRBD1 (6 bases). Trimming removed 0 bases from V and 6 bases from J, with 15 bases in between. This CDR3 has 15 residues. CDR1 SGHNT and CDR2 YYREEE come from the germline V gene (reference sequence). The CDR3 protein is CASSLAVGGGNGYTF. The DNA for the CDR3 is TGTGCCAGCAGCTTGGCCGTGGGGGGCGGTAATGGCTACACCTTC.

The rearrangement joins TRBV5-6 to TRBJ1-1; D ambiguous. The CDR3 has 13 residues. Germline loops: CDR1 SGHDT, CDR2 YYEEEE. V lost 0 bases and J lost 1, with 4 bases in between. The CDR3 region is CASSLGGNTEAFF. The CDR3 coding sequence is TGTGCCAGCAGCTTGGGAGGGAACACTGAAGCTTTCTTT.

The chain combines TRBV7-3 with TRBJ2-7; 9 nucleotides align to TRBD2. Looked up from germline, CDR1 is SGHTA and CDR2 is FQGTGA. There are 15 residues in the CDR3. V shed 3 bases and J 2 bases; nucleotides not matched to a gene: 5. The CDR3 protein is CASSLKAGGTYEQYF. CDR3 coding DNA: TGTGCCAGCAGCTTGAAAGCGGGAGGTACCTACGAGCAGTACTTC.

The chain joins TRBV28 to TRBJ1-5, with 9 nucleotides matching TRBD1. Germline CDR1 MDHEN, CDR2 SYDVKM. There are 14 residues in the CDR3. V was clipped by 5 bases and J by 5 bases; unmatched bases: 4. Here the CDR3 reads CASSLQGAYQPQHF. The CDR3 region has the DNA TGTGCCAGCAGTCTACAGGGGGCCTATCAGCCCCAGCATTTT. The variable domain in full, with the rest retrieved from reference TRBV28 and TRBJ1-5, is DVKVTQSSRYLVKRTGEKVFLECVQDMDHENMFWYRQDPGLGLRLIYFSYDVKMKEKGDIPEGYSVSREKKERFSLILESASTNQTSMYLCASSLQGAYQPQHFGDGTRLSIL.

The J gene is TRBJ2-2, the V gene TRBV7-8; D possibly corresponds to TRBD1 (6 bases). Germline loops: CDR1 SGHVS, CDR2 FQNEAQ. The germline V and J ends were trimmed by 2 bases and 5 bases, with 21 bases remaining between them. The CDR3 loop spans 18 amino acids. The CDR3, as DNA: TGTGCCAGCAGCTTACCTCCCATCTTGCAGGACAGAACCGGGGAGCTGTTTTTT. It translates to CASSLPPILQDRTGELFF.

V usage is TRBV28 and J usage is TRBJ1-1; 10 bases align to TRBD1. V trimming: 6 bases; J trimming: 0 bases; junction bases outside the gene matches: 7. Looked up from germline, CDR1 is MDHEN and CDR2 is SYDVKM. The CDR3 totals 16 residues. The CDR3 here is CASSPGDRGLNTEAFF. The CDR3 DNA reads as TGTGCCAGCAGCCCTGGGGACAGGGGCCTGAACACTGAAGCTTTCTTT.

This sequence joins TRBV27 and TRBJ1-2, with D perhaps TRBD1 (5 bases). Looked up from germline, CDR1 is MNHEY and CDR2 is SMNVEV (reference sequence). The V and J ends lost 3 bases and 4 bases respectively, with 12 bases between them. The CDR3 extends over 14 amino acids. The CDR3 region is CASSFRGGVYGYTF. CDR3 DNA: TGTGCCAGCAGTTTCCGGGGGGGGGTCTATGGCTACACCTTC.

The chain uses TRBV6-1 and TRBJ2-2; TRBD2 matches 8 bases. CDR1 MNHNS and CDR2 SASEGT come from the germline V gene. Trimming removed 6 bases from V and 1 base from J; junction bases left unmatched: 4. This CDR3 is built from 15 residues. In DNA, the CDR3 is TGTGCCAGCAGACCGGGACTAGTGAACACCGGGGAGCTGTTTTTT. This encodes CASRPGLVNTGELFF.

The chain couples TRBV7-3 to TRBJ2-1; perhaps TRBD2 as D (6 bases). The V gene lost 5 bases and the J gene lost 1 base, with 12 bases spanning the gap. Germline values: CDR1 SGHTA, CDR2 FQGTGA. The CDR3 totals 15 residues. CDR3: CASSPTRGSYNEQFF. CDR3 DNA: TGTGCCAGCAGCCCTACTCGGGGGTCCTACAATGAGCAGTTCTTC.

V is TRBV5-1 and J is TRBJ1-4, with D possibly matching TRBD1 (5 bases). The CDR3 totals 17 residues. The ends were cut back, 4 bases at V and 11 bases at J, with 27 bases in the middle. Germline values: CDR1 SGHRS, CDR2 YFSETQ. CDR3 bases: TGCGCCAGCAGCAACCCCGCCGGGACTTCTAAGCGCCCCAAACTGTTTTTT. Encoded protein: CASSNPAGTSKRPKLFF.

This clone was detected only once. The J gene is TRBJ1-1, the V gene TRBV6-5; the match to TRBD1 covers 7 bases. In germline, CDR1 is MNHEY, CDR2 SVGAGI. CDR3 length: 14 residues. The junction had 8 bases not matched to a gene; V was cut back by 6 bases and J by 4 bases. The CDR3 coding sequence is TGTGCCAGCAGGTACCTACAGGGGAGCACTGAAGCTTTCTTT. Translation gives CASRYLQGSTEAFF.

J is TRBJ2-7 and V is TRBV7-9; 7 bases are a match to TRBD1. J lost 4 bases, V lost 3 bases, and 9 bases had no gene match. Germline V gene data show CDR1 as SEHNR and CDR2 as FQNEAQ (reference sequence). The CDR3 totals 15 residues. The CDR3 sequence: CASSLGQPGVYEQYF. DNA of the CDR3: TGTGCCAGCAGCTTGGGACAGCCCGGGGTATACGAGCAGTACTTC.

This clone appeared many times. The chain recombines TRBV4-1 with TRBJ2-6; D remains unclear. V lost 1 base to trimming and J lost 5 bases, with 6 bases between them. Germline loops: CDR1 MGHRA, CDR2 YSYEKL. This CDR3 is built from 14 residues. Here the CDR3 DNA reads TGCGCCAGCAGCCAAGGTTTCCGGGCCAACGTCCTGACTTTC. Protein sequence: CASSQGFRANVLTF.

This chain uses TRBV9 with TRBJ1-1; D not certain. The V gene lost 3 bases and the J gene lost 7 bases, with 13 bases spanning the gap. From germline, CDR1 is SGDLS and CDR2 YYNGEE. CDR3 length: 13 amino acids. Written as DNA, the CDR3 is TGTGCCAGCAGCGCAGAAAACAGCTATGAAGCTTTCTTT. Its translation: CASSAENSYEAFF.

The chain joins TRBV30 to TRBJ1-1; TRBD1 matches 7 bases. Germline loops: CDR1 GTSNPN, CDR2 SVGIG (reference sequence). Germline trimming cut 2 bases from V and 1 base from J; bases unmatched to any gene: 7. This CDR3 has 15 residues. The CDR3 region is CAWSRGGTGNTEAFF. The CDR3 nucleotides are TGTGCCTGGAGTCGAGGGGGCACCGGGAACACTGAAGCTTTCTTT.

This clone was seen a few times. V is TRBV6-5 and J is TRBJ1-5; D unresolved. Trimming shortened V by 5 bases and J by 1 base, and 6 bases separated the two germline ends. The germline V gene has CDR1 MNHEY and CDR2 SVGAGI. This CDR3 contains 13 residues. The CDR3 reads CASSRTSNQPQHF. CDR3 sequence (DNA): TGTGCCAGCAGTAGAACGAGCAATCAGCCCCAGCATTTT.

Turning to this clone: Relative to the germline gene, one junction end is altered; a read error may explain this. The V call is TRBV18, the J call TRBJ1-1; D remains unclear. The CDR3 contains 13 residues. Germline values: CDR1 KGHSH, CDR2 LQKENI. CDR3 residues: CASSPPNKDGSLF. The CDR3 DNA follows: TGTGCCAGCTCACCTCCCAATAAGGACGGGTCACTGTTT.

The chain links TRBV19 to TRBJ2-1, with D unresolved. The CDR3 consists of 17 residues. The ends were cut back, 6 bases at V and 0 bases at J, with 18 bases in the middle. The germline V gene has CDR1 LNHDA and CDR2 SQIVND (reference sequence). The CDR3 sequence: CASSRARETLSYNEQFF. The CDR3, as DNA: TGTGCCAGTAGCCGCGCTAGGGAAACTCTCTCCTACAATGAGCAGTTCTTC.

The V gene is TRBV15, the J gene TRBJ1-1; no firm D call. The ends were cut back, 2 bases at V and 6 bases at J, with 10 bases in the middle. The CDR3 contains 13 residues. Germline V gene data show CDR1 as LNHNV and CDR2 as YYDKDF (reference sequence). This chain's CDR3 is CATSRTQDSEAFF. The CDR3 bases are TGTGCCACCAGCAGAACCCAGGACTCTGAAGCTTTCTTT.

This clone was detected only once. J is TRBJ2-3 and V is TRBV29-1; D gene unclear. Germline V lookup: CDR1 SQVTM, CDR2 ANQGSEA. This CDR3 is built from 13 residues. Trimming left V 3 bases short and J 2 bases short, with 9 bases between. The CDR3 spells CSVEMGNTDTQYF. In DNA form, the CDR3 reads TGCAGCGTTGAGATGGGGAACACAGATACGCAGTATTTT.

This clone was detected once. The rearrangement links TRBV29-1 to TRBJ2-7; 11 nucleotides align to TRBD1. Germline loops: CDR1 SQVTM, CDR2 ANQGSEA. J gave up 4 bases and V 7 bases, and 6 bases lay outside the gene matches. The CDR3 is made up of 13 amino acids. In DNA form, the CDR3 reads TGCAGCGCCAGGGACAGGGGGAGGTACGAGCAGTACTTC. This encodes CSARDRGRYEQYF.

In its sample, this clone was seen a few times. The CDR3 DNA sequence: TGTGCCAGCAGTAAGGCGACAGGGGGCAAAGCTTTCTTT. This gives the protein CASSKATGGKAFF. The J gene is TRBJ1-1, the V gene TRBV6-5; 10 bases line up with TRBD1. V lost 5 bases, J lost 9 bases, and 6 bases stayed unmatched. The CDR3 covers 13 residues. The germline V gene has CDR1 MNHEY and CDR2 SVGAGI.